A selection of T cell receptor beta chains follows, all from one sample in a study of blood T cells in healthy people across ages. TCRdb processed the 5' RACE reads anew with MiXCR; each CDR3 protein has one entry. Of roughly 410,000 distinct CDR3 sequences listed, approximately 51% are singletons. The sample taken for sequencing was blood. The receptors shown here come from a man aged 55 to 69 in good health. CDR3s include the opening cysteine and the closing phenylalanine or tryptophan. D genes are given only for firm matches. A row's size may be missing; if present it is once, few, many or a size class.

>TRBV6-1|TRBD1|NA|TRBJ2-1
CASSNDRVREQFF
TGTGCCAGCAGCAACGACAGGGTAAGAGAGCAGTTCTTC
>TRBV15|NA|many|TRBJ2-1
CATSPQGRGYNEQFF
TGTGCCACCAGCCCCCAGGGGCGAGGCTACAATGAGCAGTTCTTC
>TRBV7-3|NA|few|TRBJ2-7
CASSLNRAGPYEQYF
TGTGCCAGCAGCTTAAATCGGGCAGGGCCCTACGAGCAGTACTTC
>TRBV5-1|TRBD2|few|TRBJ2-4
CASSSLAGVAKNIQYF
TGCGCCAGCAGCTCCCTAGCGGGTGTAGCCAAAAACATTCAGTACTTC
>TRBV10-3|TRBD2|NA|TRBJ2-1
CAISETGGTADEQFF
TGTGCCATCAGTGAAACGGGGGGGACTGCCGATGAGCAGTTCTTC
>TRBV28|NA|NA|TRBJ2-5
CASNQDPRGGTQYF
TGTGCCAGCAATCAAGACCCGCGGGGAGGGACCCAGTACTTC
>TRBV7-2|NA|once|TRBJ2-7
CASSSPMRNEQYF
TGTGCCAGCAGCTCCCCCATGAGAAATGAGCAGTACTTC
>TRBV20-1|NA|NA|TRBJ1-2
CSARDPAQTNYGYTF
TGCAGTGCCCGCGACCCTGCACAGACTAACTATGGCTACACCTTC
>TRBV5-6|TRBD2|NA|TRBJ2-7
CASSLVTGGTYEQYF
TGTGCCAGCAGCTTGGTTACGGGAGGAACCTACGAGCAGTACTTC
>TRBV28|NA|NA|TRBJ1-4
CASSFSLEKLFF
TGTGCCAGCAGTTTTTCTCTCGAAAAACTGTTTTTT
>TRBV12-3/TRBV12-4|NA|NA|TRBJ2-5
CASSLEWTQYF
TGTGCCAGCAGTTTAGAATGGACCCAGTACTTC
>TRBV18|NA|NA|TRBJ2-7
CASSPSRLGQGFYNEQYF
TGTGCCAGCTCACCATCCAGGCTTGGCCAGGGGTTCTACAATGAGCAGTACTTC
>TRBV28|TRBD1|NA|TRBJ2-5
CASTRGGDRGNEQYF
TGTGCCAGCACCAGGGGAGGGGACAGGGGAAATGAGCAGTACTTC
>TRBV11-2|TRBD1|NA|TRBJ2-1
CASSLRGQGAGDEQFF
TGTGCCAGCAGCTTGAGAGGACAGGGGGCTGGGGATGAGCAGTTCTTC
>TRBV11-3|NA|once|TRBJ2-3
CASSSDPGADTQYF
TGTGCCAGCAGCTCCGACCCGGGGGCAGATACGCAGTATTTT
>TRBV20-1|NA|NA|TRBJ2-1
CSASPAIHNEQFF
TGCAGTGCTAGTCCGGCCATCCACAATGAGCAGTTCTTC
>TRBV5-1|NA|once|TRBJ2-5
CASSFQGTQYF
TGCGCCAGCAGCTTCCAAGGGACCCAGTACTTC
>TRBV27|NA|few|TRBJ2-3
CASSVGWATDTQYF
TGTGCCAGCAGTGTTGGGTGGGCCACAGATACGCAGTATTTT
>TRBV4-2|TRBD2|NA|TRBJ2-3
CASSQDLGGEGTDTQYF
TGTGCCAGCAGCCAAGATCTGGGGGGGGAAGGCACAGATACGCAGTATTTT
>TRBV15|TRBD2|NA|TRBJ2-1
CATSREGTTSYNEQFF
TGTGCCACCAGCAGAGAGGGGACTACCTCCTACAATGAGCAGTTCTTC
>TRBV20-1|NA|NA|TRBJ1-2
CSARAGGGLDTF
TGCAGTGCTAGAGCCGGAGGCGGCCTGGACACCTTC
>TRBV20-1|NA|once|TRBJ2-7
CSARDGGSSYNEQYF
TGCAGTGCTAGAGATGGTGGGAGTAGCTACAATGAGCAGTACTTC
>TRBV20-1|NA|NA|TRBJ2-7
CSARGGVSYEQYF
TGCAGTGCTAGAGGGGGTGTTTCCTACGAGCAGTACTTC
>TRBV14|NA|NA|TRBJ1-2
CVSSVHTQGHGYTF
TGTGTCAGCAGCGTACATACGCAGGGTCATGGCTACACCTTC
>TRBV28|NA|NA|TRBJ2-7
CASIGPRLRGYEQYF
TGTGCCAGCATAGGCCCGCGACTCCGGGGCTACGAGCAGTACTTC
>TRBV24-1|NA|NA|TRBJ2-7
CATSLGEGFEQYF
TGTGCCACCAGTTTAGGAGAGGGGTTCGAGCAGTACTTC
>TRBV6-5|TRBD2|few|TRBJ2-1
CASSFGAGGFGEQFF
TGTGCCAGCAGTTTTGGTGCGGGAGGGTTTGGTGAGCAGTTCTTC
>TRBV12-3/TRBV12-4|NA|NA|TRBJ2-1
CACRSSASSYNEQFF
TGTGCCTGCAGGTCTAGCGCGAGCTCCTACAATGAGCAGTTCTTC
>TRBV27|TRBD1|few|TRBJ2-7
CASSFRAEFQGRQATGPSYEQYF
TGTGCCAGCAGTTTCAGGGCCGAATTTCAGGGACGCCAAGCGACAGGGCCCTCCTACGAGCAGTACTTC
>TRBV6-5|TRBD2|few|TRBJ2-3
CASSYSTSGGATQYF
TGTGCCAGCAGTTACTCGACTAGCGGGGGGGCTACGCAGTATTTT
>TRBV20-1|TRBD1|NA|TRBJ2-1
CSARDLGMPGQGPGQFF
TGCAGTGCTAGAGATCTGGGTATGCCGGGACAGGGGCCTGGGCAGTTCTTC
>TRBV12-3/TRBV12-4|NA|NA|TRBJ2-7
CASSWVGEQYF
TGTGCCAGCAGTTGGGTGGGTGAGCAGTACTTC
>TRBV5-1|TRBD2|NA|TRBJ2-1
CASSLAGGGLQANEQFF
TGCGCCAGCAGCTTGGCCGGTGGGGGACTACAAGCCAATGAGCAGTTCTTC
>TRBV5-5|NA|NA|TRBJ2-7
CASSLEDSLSYEQYF
TGTGCCAGCAGCTTGGAGGACAGCCTCTCCTACGAGCAGTACTTC
>TRBV2|NA|NA|TRBJ2-1
CASYVLEGEQFF
TGTGCCAGCTACGTCCTTGAGGGTGAGCAGTTCTTC
>TRBV3-1|TRBD1|NA|TRBJ2-4
CASSQATGVNIQYF
TGTGCCAGCAGCCAGGCTACAGGGGTAAACATTCAGTACTTC
>TRBV7-2|NA|few|TRBJ2-5
CASSNQLSGEETQYF
TGTGCCAGCAGCAACCAACTCTCAGGGGAAGAGACCCAGTACTTC
>TRBV18|TRBD1|NA|TRBJ2-1
CASSPGQGGAEQFF
TGTGCCAGCTCACCCGGACAGGGGGGCGCTGAGCAGTTCTTC
>TRBV18|TRBD1|NA|TRBJ2-3
CASSPSGQAYPDTQYF
TGTGCCAGCTCACCATCTGGACAGGCTTATCCAGATACGCAGTATTTT
>TRBV5-1|NA|NA|TRBJ2-3
CASTTGGYTDTQYF
TGCGCCAGCACCACTGGAGGGTACACAGATACGCAGTATTTT
>TRBV6-2/TRBV6-3|NA|NA|TRBJ2-1
CASQNGNEQFF
TGTGCCAGCCAAAACGGCAATGAGCAGTTCTTC
>TRBV5-1|NA|many|TRBJ2-1
CASSEGGGNNEQFF
TGCGCCAGCAGTGAGGGGGGGGGGAACAATGAGCAGTTCTTC
>TRBV6-5|TRBD1|NA|TRBJ2-7
CASRFQQGAYEQYF
TGTGCCAGCAGATTCCAACAGGGGGCCTACGAGCAGTACTTC
>TRBV4-1|NA|NA|TRBJ2-1
CASSQDIGTYNEQFF
TGCGCCAGCAGCCAAGACATAGGAACCTACAATGAGCAGTTCTTC
>TRBV10-2|TRBD2|few|TRBJ2-3
CASRPGLGADTQYF
TGCGCCAGCAGACCGGGACTAGGGGCAGATACGCAGTATTTT
>TRBV25-1|NA|NA|TRBJ2-5
CASSALTFQETQYF
TGTGCCAGCAGTGCCCTGACTTTTCAAGAGACCCAGTACTTC
>TRBV6-5|TRBD1|once|TRBJ1-1
CASSQLGQGNTEAFF
TGTGCCAGCAGCCAACTTGGACAGGGGAACACTGAAGCTTTCTTT
>TRBV7-9|NA|NA|TRBJ2-1
CASSPGLLRDTGRNVDEQFF
TGTGCCAGCAGCCCGGGGTTACTCCGGGACACGGGAAGAAATGTTGATGAGCAGTTCTTC
>TRBV2|NA|few|TRBJ1-4
CASSENRENEKLFF
TGTGCCAGCAGTGAGAACAGGGAAAATGAAAAACTGTTTTTT
>TRBV5-6|NA|once|TRBJ2-5
CASSLTPQRETQYF
TGTGCCAGCAGCCTGACCCCCCAGCGAGAGACCCAGTACTTC
>TRBV7-2|NA|NA|TRBJ2-3
CASSLRRGGGDTQYF
TGTGCCAGCAGCTTGCGTAGGGGGGGGGGAGATACGCAGTATTTT
>TRBV7-9|NA|few|TRBJ2-1
CASRLQGPASNEQFF
TGTGCCAGCAGGCTCCAGGGGCCGGCCAGCAATGAGCAGTTCTTC
>TRBV4-2|TRBD2|NA|TRBJ2-7
CASSQEETSEGEQYF
TGTGCCAGCAGCCAAGAGGAAACTAGCGAAGGCGAGCAGTACTTC
>TRBV2|NA|NA|TRBJ2-5
CASQGGRSLETQYF
TGTGCCAGCCAGGGTGGGCGGAGTCTGGAGACCCAGTACTTC